This TCR beta chain was documented in a study of cytotoxic CD8 clonotypes in ibrutinib-treated CLL. Study as a whole: Partial response occurred in approximately 25 patients and complete response in 2; at median around 5.5 years, approximately 14 remained remitted and around 12 progressed. Study outcomes and limitations: Baseline clonality, higher than in age-matched healthy donors, tracked circulating CD8+ T-cell counts. Progressing and sustained-remission patients had different sampling times. Public clonotypes were uncommon and contracted or stayed stable on treatment.

To note about this clone: The antigen is unknown.

Method: immunoSEQ multiplex PCR; TCRdb's copy keeps in-frame clones and lacks some. The sample includes around 25,000 clones, about 70% of them seen just once. Per the germline V gene, CDR1 is SGHRS and CDR2 is YFSETQ. This CDR3 is built from 13 residues. V lost 4 bases and J lost 8, with 12 bases in between. The TCR originated in a human donor with chronic lymphocytic leukemia. Source: PBMCs, taken after 24 months of ibrutinib treatment. The V gene is TRBV5-1, the J gene TRBJ1-4; D is perhaps TRBD1 (5 bases). Here the CDR3 DNA reads TGCGCCAGCAGCATTGGACAACGGGAAAAACTGTTTTTT. This encodes CASSIGQREKLFF.